This record concerns one T cell receptor (beta chain) sequence. The antigen is undetermined. This sample was taken from a study of human T cells and chemical hapten exposure. Looking at the study overall: Subjects had 2% DPC placed on about 2 cm by about 2 cm of upper inner arm skin for sensitization. Overall study results and limits: Versus controls, expanded TCRs had significantly more large CDR3 similarity clusters. Donors, who had alopecia, may show an immune response that differs from healthy people's.

The CDR3 has 13 residues. CDR1 is SGHTA and CDR2 is FQGNSA in the germline V gene. Trimming took off 2 bases at V and 2 bases at J, with 5 bases between the two ends. The time point is: patch test 3, about 24 weeks after DPC sensitization. The treatment is: therapeutic diphenylcyclopropenone sensitization with weekly scalp DPC. TCRdb re-analysed the RACE reads in MiXCR, keeping a single row per CDR3 protein. Counted here are 85,000 to 100,000 distinct CDR3 sequences, 27% occurring once; the ten biggest clones make up under 13%. The sequence was collected from a man aged 35 to 55 with alopecia areata. Some clones in this sample may be carry-over from other donors' samples. The chain is built from TRBV7-2 and TRBJ2-3; D gene ambiguous. The specimen comprised whole blood, sampled in connection with sensitization to the hapten diphenylcyclopropenone (DPC). The CDR3 nucleotides are TGTGCCAGCAGCTTACAGACCACAGATACGCAGTATTTT. Residues: CASSLQTTDTQYF.